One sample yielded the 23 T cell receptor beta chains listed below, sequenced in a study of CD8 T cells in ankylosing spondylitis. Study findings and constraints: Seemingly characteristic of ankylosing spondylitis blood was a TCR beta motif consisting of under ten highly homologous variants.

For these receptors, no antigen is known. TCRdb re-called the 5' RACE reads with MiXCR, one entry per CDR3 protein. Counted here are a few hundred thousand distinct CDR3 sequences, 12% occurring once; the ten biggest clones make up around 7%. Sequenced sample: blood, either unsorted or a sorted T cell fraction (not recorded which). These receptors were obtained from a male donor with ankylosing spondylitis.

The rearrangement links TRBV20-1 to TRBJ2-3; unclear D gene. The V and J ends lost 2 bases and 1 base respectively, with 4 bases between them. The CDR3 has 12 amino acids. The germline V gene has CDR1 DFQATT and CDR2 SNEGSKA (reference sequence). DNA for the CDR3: TGCAGTGCTAGATTGGGCACAGATACGCAGTATTTT. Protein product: CSARLGTDTQYF.

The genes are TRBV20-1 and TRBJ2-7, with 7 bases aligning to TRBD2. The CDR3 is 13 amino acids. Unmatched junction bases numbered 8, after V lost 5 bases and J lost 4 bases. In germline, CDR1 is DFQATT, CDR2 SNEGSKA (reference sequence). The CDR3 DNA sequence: TGCAGTGCTGAGAGACCAGCGGGGTACGAGCAGTACTTC. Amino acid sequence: CSAERPAGYEQYF.

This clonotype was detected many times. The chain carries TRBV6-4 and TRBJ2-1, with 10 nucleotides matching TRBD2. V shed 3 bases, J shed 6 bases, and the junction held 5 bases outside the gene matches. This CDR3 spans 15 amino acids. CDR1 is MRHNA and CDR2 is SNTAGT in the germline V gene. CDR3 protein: CASSEELAGSNEQFF. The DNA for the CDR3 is TGTGCCAGCAGTGAAGAACTAGCGGGAAGCAATGAGCAGTTCTTC.

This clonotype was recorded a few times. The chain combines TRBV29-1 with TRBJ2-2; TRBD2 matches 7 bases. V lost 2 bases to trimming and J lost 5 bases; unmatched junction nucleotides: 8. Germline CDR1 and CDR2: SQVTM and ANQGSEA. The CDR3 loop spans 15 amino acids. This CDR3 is CSVELGEGLTGELFF. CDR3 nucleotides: TGCAGCGTTGAATTGGGGGAGGGGTTAACCGGGGAGCTGTTTTTT.

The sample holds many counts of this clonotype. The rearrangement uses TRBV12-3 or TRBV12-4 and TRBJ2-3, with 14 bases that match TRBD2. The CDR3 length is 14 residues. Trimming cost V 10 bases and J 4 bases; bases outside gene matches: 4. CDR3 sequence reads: CATGTSGRSDTQYF. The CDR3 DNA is TGTGCCACCGGGACTAGCGGGAGATCAGATACGCAGTATTTT.

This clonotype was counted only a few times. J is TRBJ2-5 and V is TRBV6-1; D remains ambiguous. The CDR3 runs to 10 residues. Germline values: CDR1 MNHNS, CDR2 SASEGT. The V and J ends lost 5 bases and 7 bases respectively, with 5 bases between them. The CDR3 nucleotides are TGTGCCAGCAGTAGGATGACCCAGTACTTC. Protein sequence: CASSRMTQYF.

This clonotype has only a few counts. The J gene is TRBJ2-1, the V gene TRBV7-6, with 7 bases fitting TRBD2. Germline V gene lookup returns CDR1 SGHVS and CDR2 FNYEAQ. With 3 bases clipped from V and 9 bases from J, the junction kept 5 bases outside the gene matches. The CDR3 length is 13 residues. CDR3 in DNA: TGTGCCAGCAGCTTCGGGCGGGAGAGTGAGCAGTTCTTC. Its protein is CASSFGRESEQFF.

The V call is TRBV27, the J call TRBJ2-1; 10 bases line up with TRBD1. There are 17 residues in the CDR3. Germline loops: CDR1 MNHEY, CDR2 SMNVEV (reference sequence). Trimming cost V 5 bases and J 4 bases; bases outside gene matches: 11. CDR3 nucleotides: TGTGCCAGCAGTCAACTAAATATGGGACAGGGGTACAATGAGCAGTTCTTC. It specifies CASSQLNMGQGYNEQFF.

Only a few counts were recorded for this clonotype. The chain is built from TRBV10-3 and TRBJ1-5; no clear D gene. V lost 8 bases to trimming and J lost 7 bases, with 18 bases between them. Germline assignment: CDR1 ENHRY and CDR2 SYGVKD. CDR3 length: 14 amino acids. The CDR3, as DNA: TGTGCCATCTCGAATACGGTAGACGGGCAGCCCCAGCATTTT. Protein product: CAISNTVDGQPQHF.

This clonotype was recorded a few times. The CDR3, as DNA: TGTGCCAGCAGCCAGACTTTCTTCGGGGGGAGGAAGGCTTTCTTT. Amino acid sequence: CASSQTFFGGRKAFF. The gene calls are TRBV3-1 and TRBJ1-1; D is perhaps TRBD1 (5 bases). The V and J ends lost 3 bases and 11 bases respectively, with 22 bases between them. Germline V lookup: CDR1 LGHDT, CDR2 YNNKEL (reference sequence). The CDR3 contains 15 residues.

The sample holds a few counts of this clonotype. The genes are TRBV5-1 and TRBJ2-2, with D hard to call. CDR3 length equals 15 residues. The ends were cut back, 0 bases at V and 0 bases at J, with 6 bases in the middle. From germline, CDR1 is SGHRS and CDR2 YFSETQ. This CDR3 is CASSLAPPNTGELFF. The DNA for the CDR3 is TGCGCCAGCAGCTTGGCCCCACCGAACACCGGGGAGCTGTTTTTT.

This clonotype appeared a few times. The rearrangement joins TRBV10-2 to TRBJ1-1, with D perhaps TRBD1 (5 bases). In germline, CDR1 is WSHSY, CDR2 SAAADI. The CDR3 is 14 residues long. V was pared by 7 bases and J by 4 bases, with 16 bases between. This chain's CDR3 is CASTPRRGATEAFF. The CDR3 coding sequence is TGCGCCAGCACCCCCAGGAGAGGGGCCACTGAAGCTTTCTTT.

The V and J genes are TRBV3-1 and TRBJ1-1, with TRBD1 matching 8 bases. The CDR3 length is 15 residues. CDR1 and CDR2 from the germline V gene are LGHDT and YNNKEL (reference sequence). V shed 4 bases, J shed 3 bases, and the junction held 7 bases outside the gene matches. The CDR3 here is CASSRLTGVDTEAFF. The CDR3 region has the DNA TGTGCCAGCAGCCGCCTGACAGGGGTGGACACTGAAGCTTTCTTT.

CDR3: CASRIKREGTYEQYF. CDR3 sequence (DNA): TGTGCCAGCAGAATTAAGCGGGAGGGTACCTACGAGCAGTACTTC. The chain links TRBV27 to TRBJ2-7, with 10 bases aligning to TRBD2. The germline V gene has CDR1 MNHEY and CDR2 SMNVEV (reference sequence). V was clipped by 6 bases and J by 2 bases; unmatched bases: 7. There are 15 residues in the CDR3.

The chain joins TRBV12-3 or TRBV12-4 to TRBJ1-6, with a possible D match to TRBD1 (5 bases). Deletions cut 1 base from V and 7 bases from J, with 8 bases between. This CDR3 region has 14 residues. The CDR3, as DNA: TGTGCCAGCAGTTTAGAACAGGTCAATTCACCCCTCCACTTT. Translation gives CASSLEQVNSPLHF.

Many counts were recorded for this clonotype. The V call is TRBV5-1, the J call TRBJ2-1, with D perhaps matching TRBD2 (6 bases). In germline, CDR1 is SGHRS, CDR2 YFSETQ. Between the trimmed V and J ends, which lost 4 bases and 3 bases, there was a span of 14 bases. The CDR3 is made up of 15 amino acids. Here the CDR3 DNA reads TGCGCCAGCAGCAGGGGACTGGATATCTACAATGAGCAGTTCTTC. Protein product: CASSRGLDIYNEQFF.

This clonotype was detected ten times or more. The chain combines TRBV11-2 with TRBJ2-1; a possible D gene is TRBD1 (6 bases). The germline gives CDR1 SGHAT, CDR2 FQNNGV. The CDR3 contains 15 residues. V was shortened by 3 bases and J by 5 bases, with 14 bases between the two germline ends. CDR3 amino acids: CASSFRGLSNNEQFF. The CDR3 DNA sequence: TGTGCCAGCAGCTTTAGGGGGTTGAGCAACAATGAGCAGTTCTTC.

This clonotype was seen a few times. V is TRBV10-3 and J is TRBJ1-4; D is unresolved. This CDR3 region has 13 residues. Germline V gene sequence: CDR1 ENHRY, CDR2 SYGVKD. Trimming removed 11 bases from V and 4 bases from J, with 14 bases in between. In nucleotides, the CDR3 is TGTGCCTCCGGCGGTGAAATTAATGAAAAACTGTTTTTT. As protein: CASGGEINEKLFF.

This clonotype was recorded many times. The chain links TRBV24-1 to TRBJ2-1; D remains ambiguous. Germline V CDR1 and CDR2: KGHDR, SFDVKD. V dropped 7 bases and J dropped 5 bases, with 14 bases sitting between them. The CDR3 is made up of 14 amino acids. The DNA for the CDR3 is TGTGCCACCAGGTCCGACGGTACCGACAATGAGCAGTTCTTC. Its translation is CATRSDGTDNEQFF.

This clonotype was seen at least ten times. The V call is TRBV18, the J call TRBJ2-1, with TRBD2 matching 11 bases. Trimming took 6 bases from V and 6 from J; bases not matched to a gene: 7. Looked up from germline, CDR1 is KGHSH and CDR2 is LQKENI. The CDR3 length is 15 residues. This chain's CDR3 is CASSATSGASNEQFF. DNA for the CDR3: TGTGCCAGCTCGGCGACTAGCGGGGCTAGCAATGAGCAGTTCTTC.

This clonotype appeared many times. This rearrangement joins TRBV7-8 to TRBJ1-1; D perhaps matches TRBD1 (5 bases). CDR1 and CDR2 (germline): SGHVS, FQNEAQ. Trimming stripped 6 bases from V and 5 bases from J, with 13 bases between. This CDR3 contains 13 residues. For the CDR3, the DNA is TGTGCCAGCAGAGGGGACCCTGGGACTGAAGCTTTCTTT. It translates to CASRGDPGTEAFF.

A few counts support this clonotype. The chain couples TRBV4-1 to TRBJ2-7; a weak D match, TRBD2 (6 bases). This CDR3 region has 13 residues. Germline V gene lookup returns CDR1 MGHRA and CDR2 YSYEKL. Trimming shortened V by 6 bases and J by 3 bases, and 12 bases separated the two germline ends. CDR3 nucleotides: TGCGCCAGCAGGCGAACCGGGAGCTACGAGCAGTACGTC. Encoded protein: CASRRTGSYEQYV.

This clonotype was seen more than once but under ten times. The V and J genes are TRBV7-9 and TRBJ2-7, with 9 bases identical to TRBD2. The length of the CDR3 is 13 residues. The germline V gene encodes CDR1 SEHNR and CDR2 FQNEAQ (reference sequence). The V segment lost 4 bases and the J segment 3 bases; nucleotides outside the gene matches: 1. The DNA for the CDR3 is TGTGCCAGCAGCTCGACTAGCGGCTACGAGCAGTACGTC. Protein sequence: CASSSTSGYEQYV.